These 18 T cell receptor beta chains were sequenced from one sample in a study of CXCR3-negative and CXCR3-positive naive CD8 T cells. cDNA libraries for TRB were generated by 5' RACE incorporating UMI labels. TCRdb re-called the 5' RACE reads and catalogs CDR3 proteins one per entry, DNA excluded. The table gives 7,500 to 9,500 distinct CDR3 sequences; the top ten clones make up around 1.1% of it. Sequences were obtained from naive CXCR3- CD8+ T cells from blood. Subset of the sample: CD45RO-CCR7+CD27+CD95- naive CD8+ T cells lacking CXCR3 (TNR3-). Receptors originate from a human donor in good health. Some clones in this sample may be carry-over from other donors' samples.

By frequency, this clonotype registers medium-sized (0.01 to 0.1%). This chain's CDR3 is CASSPRGTYEQYF. The V and J genes are TRBV7-9 and TRBJ2-7. The germline V gene encodes CDR1 SEHNR and CDR2 FQNEAQ (reference sequence). This CDR3 comprises 13 residues. The full variable domain, rest sourced from reference TRBV7-9 and TRBJ2-7, is DTGVSQNPRHKITKRGQNVTFRCDPISEHNRLYWYRQTLGQGPEFLTYFQNEAQLEKSRLLSDRFSAERPKGSFSTLEIQRTEQGDSAMYLCASSPRGTYEQYFGPGTRLTVT.

The CDR3 reads CASSAWTAPNTEAFF. V gene TRBV2 combines with J gene TRBJ1-1; TCRdb reports TRBD1, a call that lacks DNA to check it against. The CDR3 consists of 15 residues. Germline loops: CDR1 SNHLY, CDR2 FYNNEI.

This clonotype ranks as medium-sized (0.01 to 0.1%) in terms of frequency. The V call is TRBV29-1, the J call TRBJ2-1; TCRdb's D call, TRBD2, is unchecked because there is no DNA. This CDR3 is built from 14 residues. From germline, CDR1 is SQVTM and CDR2 ANQGSEA. CDR3 amino acids: CSVRLAGVENEQFF.

The gene calls are TRBV5-6 and TRBJ2-1; TCRdb names TRBD1, which stays unverified in the absence of DNA. The V gene's germline CDR1 is SGHDT and CDR2 YYEEEE. CDR3 length: 14 residues. The CDR3 sequence is CASSSGTGWAEQFF.

The rearrangement joins TRBV4-1 to TRBJ2-7; TCRdb gives TRBD2 as the D gene, but with no DNA this cannot be confirmed. The germline V gene has CDR1 MGHRA and CDR2 YSYEKL. The CDR3 runs to 15 residues. CDR3: CASSPSIAGGYEQYF.

The chain links TRBV6-5 to TRBJ1-1. Per germline, CDR1 MNHEY and CDR2 SVGAGI. The CDR3 extends over 13 amino acids. CDR3 sequence reads: CASRPVGAVEAFF.

V is TRBV9 and J is TRBJ2-7; the TCRdb D gene call, TRBD2, has no DNA to confirm it. The CDR3 sequence is 14 residues long. Looked up from germline, CDR1 is SGDLS and CDR2 is YYNGEE. The CDR3 spells CASSVNRYGTEQYF.

This chain joins TRBV29-1 and TRBJ2-7; TCRdb outputs TRBD2, but without DNA this stays unchecked. Germline CDR1 and CDR2: SQVTM and ANQGSEA. The CDR3 runs to 14 residues. The CDR3: CSGVLAGYPYEQYF.

The CDR3 reads CASSSGSGSPYNEQFF. The chain combines TRBV19 with TRBJ2-1; the D call of TRBD2 rests on TCRdb alone, since no DNA is present to check it. This CDR3 has 16 amino acids. Germline V lookup: CDR1 LNHDA, CDR2 SQIVND (reference sequence).

This chain uses TRBV29-1 with TRBJ2-6; TCRdb selects TRBD1, and the lack of DNA leaves this call unchecked. The germline V gene encodes CDR1 SQVTM and CDR2 ANQGSEA. The CDR3 spans 16 residues. CDR3 loop: CSVEGTGGSGANVLTF.

V is TRBV7-3 and J is TRBJ2-3; TCRdb outputs TRBD2, but without DNA this stays unchecked. The CDR3 is made up of 15 amino acids. Germline values: CDR1 SGHTA, CDR2 FQGTGA. The CDR3 protein is CASSLVSGNSDTQYF.

Frequency places this clonotype as medium-sized. This chain links TRBV5-1 with TRBJ2-1. The CDR3 is 16 residues long. Per germline, CDR1 SGHRS and CDR2 YFSETQ. The CDR3 sequence is CASSLGGSGTYNEQFF.

The chain is built from TRBV4-1 and TRBJ2-1. The germline CDR1 and CDR2 sequences are MGHRA and YSYEKL. The CDR3 contains 13 residues. CDR3 in amino acids: CASSQDHSNEQFF.

The chain's CDR3 is CASSTEETAYEQYF. V is TRBV9 and J is TRBJ2-7; as DNA is missing, the TRBD1 call by TCRdb cannot be tested. CDR1 SGDLS and CDR2 YYNGEE come from the germline V gene. This CDR3 spans 14 amino acids.

This clonotype is deemed medium-sized (0.01 to 0.1%) by its frequency. The chain carries TRBV7-2 and TRBJ2-1; TCRdb lists TRBD1, though no DNA is available to test this call. The germline gives CDR1 SGHTA, CDR2 FQGNSA. There are 12 residues in the CDR3. CDR3 loop: CASSTQGGQQFF.

The chain uses TRBV7-9 and TRBJ1-5; TCRdb gives TRBD1 as the D gene, but with no DNA this cannot be confirmed. Germline lookup yields CDR1 SEHNR and CDR2 FQNEAQ (reference sequence). The CDR3 length is 12 residues. The CDR3: CASGRDNQPQHF.

This clonotype is called medium-sized based on its frequency. J is TRBJ1-2 and V is TRBV10-2. The germline V gene encodes CDR1 WSHSY and CDR2 SAAADI. The CDR3 spans 15 residues. The CDR3 sequence is CASSENIFSDSGYTF.

V gene TRBV2 combines with J gene TRBJ2-1; lacking DNA, the TRBD2 call made by TCRdb goes unchecked. In germline, CDR1 is SNHLY, CDR2 FYNNEI. The CDR3 has 15 amino acids. The CDR3 spells CASSELASLNNEQFF. Complete variable domain (other parts from reference TRBV2 and TRBJ2-1): EPEVTQTPSHQVTQMGQEVILRCVPISNHLYFYWYRQILGQKVEFLVSFYNNEISEKSEIFDDQFSVERPDGSNFTLKIRSTKLEDSAMYFCASSELASLNNEQFFGPGTRLTVL.